This T cell receptor (beta chain) was identified in a study of T cells in localized non-small cell lung cancer. Whole-study results and caveats: Heterogeneity remains possible because sequencing was limited to only one tumor region. Those with higher blood T cell density had longer overall survival. Detection in adjacent lung was observed for a median 57 of the top 100 tumor clones. The study found T cell clonality highest in uninvolved adjacent lung, above tumor.

There are 21 residues in the CDR3. The germline CDR1 and CDR2 sequences are MNHGY and SAAAGT. Unmatched junction bases numbered 26, after V lost 2 bases and J lost 4 bases. Note on this clone: Its antigen remains unknown.

Sequencing used immunoSEQ multiplex PCR; TCRdb keeps in-frame clones, though not all of them. Seen here are roughly 10,000 clones, just over 90% observed once, and the top ten hold approximately 7.5%. The receptor comes from a woman aged 35 to 70 with stage I squamous cell lung carcinoma. The material was peripheral blood, obtained before any cancer treatment. The chain couples TRBV6-8 to TRBJ2-7; 7 bases are shared with TRBD1. As DNA, the CDR3 is TGTGCCAGCAGTTACCACTGCGGTAATTCTAGGGGGCGACCTCAGGGGTACGAGCAGTACTTC. This encodes CASSYHCGNSRGRPQGYEQYF.